This entry lists 11 T cell receptor beta chains sequenced from one sample in a study of blood T cell repertoires in COVID-19. Method: immunoSEQ multiplex PCR; TCRdb's copy keeps in-frame clones and lacks some. Here the sample spans tens of thousands of clones, 80% being singletons. The specimen was peripheral blood. All receptors come from a woman older than 75 with acute or convalescent COVID-19.

A few counts support this clone. The chain is built from TRBV10-3 and TRBJ2-7, with D possibly being TRBD2 (6 bases). Germline CDR1 and CDR2: ENHRY and SYGVKD. The CDR3 length is 15 residues. Trimming removed 2 bases at V and 2 bases at J, with 13 bases between. The CDR3 sequence is CAISEPSRLAYEQYF. The CDR3, as DNA: TGTGCCATCAGTGAGCCTTCCCGACTAGCCTACGAGCAGTACTTC.

The chain couples TRBV2 to TRBJ2-7, with D possibly being TRBD1 (5 bases). V gave up 8 bases and J gave up 1 base, with 12 bases separating them. The germline V gene has CDR1 SNHLY and CDR2 FYNNEI. This CDR3 contains 13 residues. The CDR3 region has the DNA TGTGCCAGCGTGGCAGGGATTTCCTACGAGCAGTACTTC. The encoded protein is CASVAGISYEQYF.

The table lists this clone with a few counts. This chain connects TRBV19 to TRBJ1-5; unclear D gene. This CDR3 is 14 amino acids long. Per the germline V gene, CDR1 is LNHDA and CDR2 is SQIVND (reference sequence). Trimming shortened V by 2 bases and J by 4 bases, and 9 bases separated the two germline ends. CDR3 loop: CASSIIQINQPQHF. The CDR3 nucleotides read TGTGCCAGTAGTATAATACAGATAAATCAGCCCCAGCATTTT.

CDR3 in amino acids: CASSLVAGLSNQPQHF. The CDR3 DNA is TGTGCCAGCAGCTTGGTGGCAGGCCTTAGCAATCAGCCCCAGCATTTT. V is TRBV5-5 and J is TRBJ1-5; the D is unclear. Trimming removed 0 bases at V and 0 bases at J, with 10 bases between. Germline V CDR1 and CDR2: SGHKS, YYEKEE (reference sequence). The CDR3 runs 16 residues.

The chain carries TRBV6-5 and TRBJ1-5, with 7 positions matching TRBD1. Germline values: CDR1 MNHEY, CDR2 SVGAGI. J was trimmed by 4 bases and V by 6 bases; bases with no gene match: 9. This CDR3 contains 15 residues. CDR3 in DNA: TGTGCCAGCAGGGGAGACAGGGCCCAAAATCAGCCCCAGCATTTT. Protein: CASRGDRAQNQPQHF.

The chain uses TRBV10-2 and TRBJ2-7; 7 bases are shared with TRBD2. Per germline, CDR1 WSHSY and CDR2 SAAADI. The CDR3 runs to 14 residues. Germline trimming cut 5 bases from V and 0 bases from J; bases unmatched to any gene: 4. This CDR3 is CASSQTSSSYEQYF. The CDR3 DNA sequence: TGCGCCAGCAGTCAGACTAGCAGCTCCTACGAGCAGTACTTC.

The chain combines TRBV7-8 with TRBJ2-7; 7 bases align to TRBD1. The CDR3 is made up of 14 amino acids. V dropped 3 bases and J dropped 4; count of bases not matched to a gene: 6. The germline gives CDR1 SGHVS, CDR2 FQNEAQ. CDR3 nucleotides: TGTGCCAGCAGCTTTCGAGGGGGCAAGTACGAGCAGTACTTC. This codes for CASSFRGGKYEQYF.

This sequence joins TRBV5-5 and TRBJ2-3; 12 nucleotides agree with TRBD2. J lost 1 base, V lost 0 bases, and 6 bases had no gene match. The CDR3 contains 18 residues. Germline V CDR1 and CDR2: SGHKS, YYEKEE (reference sequence). The DNA for the CDR3 is TGTGCCAGCAGCTTGGCTCTAGCGGGGGGGCCGGGCACAGATACGCAGTATTTT. Residues: CASSLALAGGPGTDTQYF. The full variable domain, completed using reference TRBV5-5 and TRBJ2-3, is DAGVTQSPTHLIKTRGQQVTLRCSPISGHKSVSWYQQVLGQGPQFIFQYYEKEERGRGNFPDRFSARQFPNYSSELNVNALLLGDSALYLCASSLALAGGPGTDTQYFGPGTRLTVL.

This clone was seen at least ten times. The chain is built from TRBV29-1 and TRBJ2-1; 7 bases align to TRBD2. The V gene end was trimmed by 6 bases and the J gene end by 0 bases; junction bases not matched to a gene: 11. There are 16 residues in the CDR3. Per the germline V gene, CDR1 is SQVTM and CDR2 is ANQGSEA. The DNA for the CDR3 is TGCAGCGTCCCAAAGGGCGGGAGCCTCTCCTACAATGAGCAGTTCTTC. Protein sequence: CSVPKGGSLSYNEQFF.

The CDR3, as DNA: TGTGCCAGCAAGCAAGCCCTAGCCTACAATGAGCAGTTCTTC. Translating it yields CASKQALAYNEQFF. The chain carries TRBV6-5 and TRBJ2-1; D remains unclear. V shed 7 bases and J shed 2 bases, with 12 bases lying between them. In germline, CDR1 is MNHEY, CDR2 SVGAGI. The CDR3 is 14 residues long.

The chain carries TRBV6-6 and TRBJ2-3, with D unresolved. Germline assignment: CDR1 MNHNY and CDR2 SVGAGI (reference sequence). The CDR3 sequence is 15 residues long. Trimming cost V 0 bases and J 6 bases, with 13 bases left between them. The CDR3 loop reads CASSYSDPSRDTQYF. The CDR3 coding sequence is TGTGCCAGCAGTTACTCCGATCCTTCTAGGGATACGCAGTATTTT.